These 23 T cell receptor beta chains were sequenced from one sample in a study of T cell repertoires in cytomegalovirus infection. TCRdb itself ran the reads through MiXCR, one entry per CDR3 protein. This sample has hundreds of thousands of distinct CDR3 sequences, with 30% to 40% found just once. These TCRs' antigens remain unknown. The sequencing here drew on cultured PBMCs, taken from culture after CMV antigen stimulation. These receptors came from a human donor in good health (CMV status not recorded). Some clones in this sample may be carry-over from other donors' samples.

The J gene is TRBJ2-3, the V gene TRBV20-1, with D perhaps TRBD2 (7 bases). CDR1 and CDR2 from the germline V gene are DFQATT and SNEGSKA (reference sequence). CDR3 length: 14 amino acids. The germline V and J ends were trimmed by 3 bases and 4 bases, with 14 bases remaining between them. The CDR3 sequence: CSASGEGGADTQYF. CDR3 nucleotides: TGCAGTGCTAGTGGGGAGGGGGGGGCAGATACGCAGTATTTT.

This chain's CDR3 is CASSAQGSPLHF. The CDR3 coding sequence is TGTGCCAGCAGTGCTCAGGGGTCACCCCTCCACTTT. The chain has TRBV2 and TRBJ1-6; tentatively, D is TRBD1 (6 bases). V lost 4 bases, J lost 10 bases, and 8 bases lay in between. This CDR3 contains 12 residues. The germline V gene has CDR1 SNHLY and CDR2 FYNNEI. Looking up the rest from reference TRBV2 and TRBJ1-6 gives the full variable domain: EPEVTQTPSHQVTQMGQEVILRCVPISNHLYFYWYRQILGQKVEFLVSFYNNEISEKSEIFDDQFSVERPDGSNFTLKIRSTKLEDSAMYFCASSAQGSPLHFGNGTRLTVT.

This clonotype was seen a few times. This chain connects TRBV29-1 to TRBJ2-3, with 7 bases matching TRBD2. Germline CDR1 SQVTM, CDR2 ANQGSEA. With V trimmed by 7 bases and J by 4 bases, 14 bases remained unmatched. This CDR3 contains 15 residues. In DNA form, the CDR3 reads TGCAGCGCCAGACCGCTAGCGGTGGGCTCAGATACGCAGTATTTT. Its translation is CSARPLAVGSDTQYF.

Many counts were recorded for this clonotype. The chain couples TRBV7-2 to TRBJ2-3, with 8 bases aligning to TRBD2. This CDR3 contains 19 residues. Germline V gene sequence: CDR1 SGHTA, CDR2 FQGNSA. V dropped 4 bases and J dropped 5; count of bases not matched to a gene: 20. The CDR3 spells CASSSPLSRTGGPGDTQYF. The DNA for the CDR3 is TGTGCCAGCAGCTCCCCACTATCGAGGACGGGAGGGCCAGGAGATACGCAGTATTTT.

This clonotype was observed once. V gene TRBV6-1 combines with J gene TRBJ2-2; the match to TRBD1 covers 8 bases. The V and J ends lost 3 bases and 4 bases, in that order; junction bases with no gene match: 4. The CDR3 loop spans 15 amino acids. Germline CDR1 is MNHNS and CDR2 is SASEGT. The CDR3 DNA sequence: TGTGCCAGCAGTGAGCCGGGACAGGTCACCGGGGAGCTGTTTTTT. This codes for CASSEPGQVTGELFF.

The chain recombines TRBV7-2 with TRBJ2-1, with TRBD1 identical over 10 bases. The CDR3 totals 14 residues. The trim removed 8 bases at V and 7 bases at J, leaving 8 bases unmatched. The germline CDR1 and CDR2 sequences are SGHTA and FQGNSA. In DNA, the CDR3 is TGTGCCAGCCGGACAGGGGGGAGTTCGAATGAGCAGTTCTTC. Translating gives CASRTGGSSNEQFF.

This clonotype was seen only a few times. The chain employs TRBV20-1 and TRBJ1-5; D unresolved. CDR3 size: 12 residues. CDR1 and CDR2 from the germline V gene are DFQATT and SNEGSKA (reference sequence). Trimming cost V 3 bases and J 2 bases, with 5 bases left between them. This chain's CDR3 is CSARSGNQPQHF. In DNA form, the CDR3 reads TGCAGTGCTAGGTCGGGCAATCAGCCCCAGCATTTT.

As for this clonotype: Possible read error: a much larger clone is one base away. V is TRBV7-9 and J is TRBJ2-1; D gene uncertain. The CDR3 loop spans 13 amino acids. V was trimmed by 5 bases and J by 9 bases, leaving 14 bases between them. CDR1 and CDR2 (germline): SEHNR, FQNEAQ (reference sequence). CDR3 nucleotides: TGTGCCAGCAGCGAATCCGTATTTGCTGAGCAGTTCTTC. Its translation: CASSESVFAEQFF.

This clonotype was detected a few times. The CDR3 coding sequence is TGTGCCAGCAGCCTAGGTTCGTTGGGTTCGGGCTACACCTTC. Its translation: CASSLGSLGSGYTF. The genes are TRBV3-1 and TRBJ1-2; D unresolved. The germline V and J ends were trimmed by 4 bases and 8 bases, with 17 bases remaining between them. From germline, CDR1 is LGHDT and CDR2 YNNKEL (reference sequence). The CDR3 is made up of 14 amino acids.

This clonotype has a count of ten or more. The chain combines TRBV7-2 with TRBJ2-5, with D possibly being TRBD1 (6 bases). The germline V gene encodes CDR1 SGHTA and CDR2 FQGNSA. Trimming left V 1 base short and J 2 bases short, with 8 bases between. The CDR3 consists of 14 residues. CDR3 DNA sequence: TGTGCCAGCAGCTTAGAACAGGGACAAGAGACCCAGTACTTC. Translating gives CASSLEQGQETQYF.

This clonotype appeared a single time. This chain connects TRBV7-8 to TRBJ2-3, with D maybe TRBD2 (7 bases). The CDR3 sequence is 16 residues long. Deletions cut 10 bases from V and 6 bases from J, with 26 bases between. Per germline, CDR1 SGHVS and CDR2 FQNEAQ. Here the CDR3 DNA reads TGTGCCAACACCCCGTGGGGGGGCAACACGCAGGATACGCAGTATTTT. Encoded protein: CANTPWGGNTQDTQYF.

The chain is built from TRBV19 and TRBJ2-1, with D perhaps matching TRBD1 (6 bases). Germline CDR1 reads LNHDA; CDR2 reads SQIVND (reference sequence). V lost 3 bases and J lost 6, with 12 bases in between. The CDR3 loop spans 14 amino acids. Here the CDR3 DNA reads TGTGCCAGTAGTATCTCTACAGGGCCCAATGAGCAGTTCTTC. Its protein product is CASSISTGPNEQFF. Full variable domain (remainder filled in from reference TRBV19 and TRBJ2-1): DGGITQSPKYLFRKEGQNVTLSCEQNLNHDAMYWYRQDPGQGLRLIYYSQIVNDFQKGDIAEGYSVSREKKESFPLTVTSAQKNPTAFYLCASSISTGPNEQFFGPGTRLTVL.

The genes are TRBV4-3 and TRBJ2-3; TRBD2 matches at 11 bases. This CDR3 has 19 amino acids. The germline V gene encodes CDR1 LGHNA and CDR2 YSLEER. V lost 0 bases, J lost 4 bases, and 12 bases stayed unmatched. The CDR3 reads CASSQDSPGLAGGSDTQYF. As DNA, the CDR3 is TGCGCCAGCAGCCAAGACTCCCCGGGGCTAGCGGGAGGATCAGATACGCAGTATTTT.

The chain uses TRBV27 and TRBJ1-5; a weak D match, TRBD1 (6 bases). Germline loops: CDR1 MNHEY, CDR2 SMNVEV (reference sequence). This CDR3 has 17 amino acids. V lost 6 bases and J lost 0, with 18 bases in between. The CDR3 DNA follows: TGTGCCAGCAGCCCCACGCTCAGGGGTTATAGCAATCAGCCCCAGCATTTT. Encoded protein: CASSPTLRGYSNQPQHF.

The chain carries TRBV4-1 and TRBJ1-4; no reliable D call. Germline-derived CDR1 and CDR2 are MGHRA and YSYEKL. V was pared by 1 base and J by 10 bases, with 10 bases between. This CDR3 is 13 amino acids long. CDR3 nucleotide sequence: TGCGCCAGCAGCCAAGCCGGGCTCGGAAAACTGTTTTTT. It codes for CASSQAGLGKLFF.

This rearrangement joins TRBV6-6 to TRBJ1-1; no definite D call. Germline assignment: CDR1 MNHNY and CDR2 SVGAGI (reference sequence). The V end was cut by 0 bases, the J end by 3 bases, with 8 bases between. This CDR3 has 14 amino acids. This CDR3 is CASSYSYRDTEAFF. CDR3 coding DNA: TGTGCCAGCAGTTACTCGTATAGGGACACTGAAGCTTTCTTT.

The chain recombines TRBV7-2 with TRBJ1-6; no clear D gene. Germline loops: CDR1 SGHTA, CDR2 FQGNSA. The CDR3 is made up of 13 amino acids. Trimming stripped 4 bases from V and 6 bases from J, with 7 bases between. CDR3 DNA sequence: TGTGCCAGCAGCTGGACCCCTAATTCACCCCTCCACTTT. Its translation is CASSWTPNSPLHF. Variable domain in full (rest from reference TRBV7-2 and TRBJ1-6): GAGVSQSPSNKVTEKGKDVELRCDPISGHTALYWYRQSLGQGLEFLIYFQGNSAPDKSGLPSDRFSAERTGGSVSTLTIQRTQQEDSAVYLCASSWTPNSPLHFGNGTRLTVT.

The table lists this clonotype with a few counts. The chain employs TRBV6-5 and TRBJ2-1; 7 positions match TRBD1. This CDR3 is built from 14 residues. Trimming removed 10 bases from V and 2 bases from J; junction bases left unmatched: 8. Germline CDR1 and CDR2: MNHEY and SVGAGI. CDR3 nucleotide sequence: TGTGCCACCCGTACAGGGGTGGCCTACAATGAGCAGTTCTTC. It yields the protein CATRTGVAYNEQFF.

Worth noting for this clonotype: One base away lies a much larger clone, so this may be a sequencing read error. The chain is built from TRBV7-2 and TRBJ1-2; D is uncertain. V was pared by 5 bases and J by 7 bases, with 11 bases between. The germline V gene has CDR1 SGHTA and CDR2 FQGNSA. The CDR3 extends over 12 amino acids. For the CDR3, the DNA is TGTGCCAGCAGCCTTACGTTGGGTGGCTACACCTTC. Protein: CASSLTLGGYTF.

The chain is built from TRBV5-1 and TRBJ1-6; 8 bases agree with TRBD1. This CDR3 has 15 amino acids. The germline V gene has CDR1 SGHRS and CDR2 YFSETQ. V lost 3 bases, J lost 10 bases, and 9 bases stayed unmatched. CDR3: CASSSGTGLGSPLHF. Here the CDR3 DNA reads TGCGCCAGCAGCTCAGGGACAGGCCTGGGGTCACCCCTCCACTTT.

The chain employs TRBV6-6 and TRBJ1-5, with D perhaps TRBD1 (6 bases). The CDR3 is made up of 14 amino acids. The V end was cut by 6 bases, the J end by 3 bases, with 12 bases between. Germline V gives CDR1 MNHNY, CDR2 SVGAGI (reference sequence). The chain's CDR3 is CASRSNRDNQPQHF. DNA for the CDR3: TGTGCCAGCAGGTCAAACAGGGACAATCAGCCCCAGCATTTT.

V gene TRBV20-1 combines with J gene TRBJ2-2; D is undetermined. V shed 5 bases and J shed 2 bases, with 21 bases lying between them. From germline, CDR1 is DFQATT and CDR2 SNEGSKA (reference sequence). This CDR3 has 17 amino acids. The CDR3 DNA follows: TGCAGTGCTGTTGACCGATCCGGTTATAGTAACACCGGGGAGCTGTTTTTT. Amino acids: CSAVDRSGYSNTGELFF.

The V and J genes are TRBV12-5 and TRBJ2-1, with 7 bases lining up with TRBD1. There are 13 residues in the CDR3. V lost 1 base and J lost 7; bases outside the gene matches: 1. Germline lookup yields CDR1 LGHNT and CDR2 FRNRAP. CDR3 protein: CASGLGQGNEQFF. CDR3 nucleotide sequence: TGTGCTAGTGGTTTGGGACAGGGAAATGAGCAGTTCTTC.